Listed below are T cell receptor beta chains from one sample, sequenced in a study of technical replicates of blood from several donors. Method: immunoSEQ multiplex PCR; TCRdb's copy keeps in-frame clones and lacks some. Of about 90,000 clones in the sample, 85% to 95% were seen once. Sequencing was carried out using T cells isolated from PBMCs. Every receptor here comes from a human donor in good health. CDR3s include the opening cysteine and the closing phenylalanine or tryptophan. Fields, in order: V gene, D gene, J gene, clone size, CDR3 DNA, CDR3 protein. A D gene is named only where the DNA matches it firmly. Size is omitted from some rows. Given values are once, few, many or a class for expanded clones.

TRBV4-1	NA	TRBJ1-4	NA	TGCGCCAGCAGCCAAGGCTTTGGGGGAGGTGAAAAACTGTTTTTT	CASSQGFGGGEKLFF
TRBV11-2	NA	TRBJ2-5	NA	TGTGCCAGCAGCTCCACTAGGGTGGAGACCCAGTACTTC	CASSSTRVETQYF
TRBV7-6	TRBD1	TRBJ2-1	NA	TGTGCCAGCAGCCCACGACAGGGGGACTACAATGAGCAGTTCTTC	CASSPRQGDYNEQFF
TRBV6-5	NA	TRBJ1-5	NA	TGTGCCAGCAGCCTGGGCGGAGGGAGCAATCAGCCCCAGCATTTT	CASSLGGGSNQPQHF
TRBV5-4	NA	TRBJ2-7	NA	TGTGCCAGCAGCCCCCGACGACCTAGCTCCTACGAGCAGTACTTC	CASSPRRPSSYEQYF
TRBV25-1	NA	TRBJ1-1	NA	TGTGCCAGCAGTGAAACAGGCGGAGTAGAAGCTTTCTTT	CASSETGGVEAFF
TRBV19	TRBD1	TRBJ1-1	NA	TGTGCCAGTAGCAACAGGGGGAACACTGAAGCTTTCTTT	CASSNRGNTEAFF
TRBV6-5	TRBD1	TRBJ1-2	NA	TGTGCCAGCAGTTACTCGAGGGACAGGGAGCTCTATGGCTACACCTTC	CASSYSRDRELYGYTF
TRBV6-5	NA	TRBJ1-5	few	TGTGCCAGCAGTTTTTCCAGGGAATTGGATCAGCCCCAGCATTTT	CASSFSRELDQPQHF
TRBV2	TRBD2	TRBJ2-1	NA	TGTGCCAGCAAAGGTAGCGGGGGGGCCTACAATGAGCAGTTCTTC	CASKGSGGAYNEQFF
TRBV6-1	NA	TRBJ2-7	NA	TGTGCCAGCAGGGAAGCACCACAGGGAATCTACGAGCAGTACTTC	CASREAPQGIYEQYF
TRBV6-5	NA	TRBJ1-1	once	TGTGCCAGCAGGACCTCAGGGAACACTGAAGCTTTCTTT	CASRTSGNTEAFF
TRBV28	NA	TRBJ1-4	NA	TGTGCCAGCAGGACAGGTGGCGGACAGGAAAAACTGTTTTTT	CASRTGGGQEKLFF
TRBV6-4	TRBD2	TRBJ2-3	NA	TGTGCCAGCAGGGGTGAGCGGGGGGACGACCGAACCTTCACAGATACGCAGTATTTT	CASRGERGDDRTFTDTQYF
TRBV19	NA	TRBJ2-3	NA	TGTGCCAGTACCGACAAGGGAAGGGGGACGTATACGCAGTATTTT	CASTDKGRGTYTQYF
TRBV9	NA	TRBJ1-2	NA	TGTGCCAGCAGCGTAGGTAGCTATGGCTACACCTTC	CASSVGSYGYTF
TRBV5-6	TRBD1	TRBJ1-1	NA	TGTGCCAGCAGCCCAATGCTTCACAGGGGGACTGAAGCTTTCTTT	CASSPMLHRGTEAFF
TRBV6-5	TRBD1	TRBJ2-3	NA	TGTGCCAGCAGTTACTTAACAGGGGAAACAGATACGCAGTATTTT	CASSYLTGETDTQYF
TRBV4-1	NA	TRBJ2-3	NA	TGCGCCAGCAGCCAAGTCGGACAGACTGTAGGAGATACGCAGTATTTT	CASSQVGQTVGDTQYF
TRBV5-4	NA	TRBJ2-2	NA	TGTGCCAGCAGCTCGGGGTTAAACACCGGGGAGCTGTTTTTT	CASSSGLNTGELFF
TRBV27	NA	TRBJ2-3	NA	TGTGCCAGCATCCCAGGGGTAACTAGCACAGATACGCAGTATTTT	CASIPGVTSTDTQYF
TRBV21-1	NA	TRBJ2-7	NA	TGTGCCAGCAGCATAAGACAGGGGGCAGGGGTCGAGCAGTACTTC	CASSIRQGAGVEQYF
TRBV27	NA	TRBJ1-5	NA	TGTGCCAGCAGTCCGGACCGCGACAGTGAGTGGGATCAGCCCCAGCATTTT	CASSPDRDSEWDQPQHF
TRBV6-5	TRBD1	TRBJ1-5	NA	TGTGCCTCCCGGGGACAGCCCGATCAGCCCCAGCATTTT	CASRGQPDQPQHF
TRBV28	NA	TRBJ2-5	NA	TGTGCCAGCAGTTTAGGGCCAGGGTTAATAAAGACCCAGTACTTC	CASSLGPGLIKTQYF
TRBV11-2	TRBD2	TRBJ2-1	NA	TGTGCCAGCAGCGGGGGGACTAGCGGGAGCTCCTACAATGAGCAGTTCTTC	CASSGGTSGSSYNEQFF
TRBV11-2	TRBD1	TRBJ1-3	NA	TGTGCCAGCACCGAGGACAGGGATGGAAACACCATATATTTT	CASTEDRDGNTIYF
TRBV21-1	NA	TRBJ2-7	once	TGTGCCAGCAGCAAACCGGACAAGGGAACCTACGAGCAGTACTTC	CASSKPDKGTYEQYF
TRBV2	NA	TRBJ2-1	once	TGTGCCAGCAGTCCCGAGGTCCACAATGAGCAGTTCTTC	CASSPEVHNEQFF
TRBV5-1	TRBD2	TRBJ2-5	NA	TGCGCCAGCAGCCCTCAGACTAGCCTGGCATTGGAGACCCAGTACTTC	CASSPQTSLALETQYF
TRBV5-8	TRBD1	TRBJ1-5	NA	TGTGCCAGCAGTCCAACAGGGGGCGTCAATCAGCCCCAGCATTTT	CASSPTGGVNQPQHF
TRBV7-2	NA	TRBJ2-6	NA	TGTGCCAGCAGCTTGAGGTTCTCTGGGGCCAACGTCCTGACTTTC	CASSLRFSGANVLTF
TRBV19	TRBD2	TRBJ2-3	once	TGTGCCAGTAGTATCGGGACTAGCGGGAGGGCCGGGGCGACAGATACGCAGTATTTT	CASSIGTSGRAGATDTQYF
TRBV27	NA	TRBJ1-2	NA	TGTGCCAGCAGTTTAAAGTACAACACAAACTATGGCTACACCTTC	CASSLKYNTNYGYTF
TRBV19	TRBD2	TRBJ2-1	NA	TGTGCCAGTACCGCGAGTGAGGCGGGAGGGGATGAGCAGTTCTTC	CASTASEAGGDEQFF
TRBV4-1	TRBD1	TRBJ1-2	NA	TGCGCCAGCAGCCAAGAGACAGGGCTGGGCTACACCTTC	CASSQETGLGYTF
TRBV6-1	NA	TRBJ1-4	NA	TGTGCCAGCAGGGCAGGAGGCTTGTACGAAAAACTGTTTTTT	CASRAGGLYEKLFF
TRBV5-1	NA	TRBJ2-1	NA	TGCGCCAGCAGCCGGTACAATGAGCAGTTCTTC	CASSRYNEQFF
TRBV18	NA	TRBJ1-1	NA	TGTGCCAGCTCACCCGAGAAGGGGGGAGGGTATATGAACACTGAAGCTTTCTTT	CASSPEKGGGYMNTEAFF
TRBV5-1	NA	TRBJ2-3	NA	TGCGCCAGCAGCTTGGGGGGCGGGGGCACAGATACGCAGTATTTT	CASSLGGGGTDTQYF
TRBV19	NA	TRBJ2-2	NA	TGTGCCAGTAGAACTACCGGGGAGCTGTTTTTT	CASRTTGELFF
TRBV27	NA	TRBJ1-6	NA	TGTGCCAGCAGTTTAGTCGATTCACCCCTCCACTTT	CASSLVDSPLHF
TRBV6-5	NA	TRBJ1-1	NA	TGTGCCAGCAGTTACCGGGGGGTTGGAGCTTTCTTT	CASSYRGVGAFF
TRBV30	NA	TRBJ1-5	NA	TGTGCCTGGAGTGTAGAGCAGCCCCAGCATTTT	CAWSVEQPQHF
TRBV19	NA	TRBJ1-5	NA	TGTGCCAGTCTCGAGGGCAGACATAGCAATCAGCCCCAGCATTTT	CASLEGRHSNQPQHF
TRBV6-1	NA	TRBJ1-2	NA	TGTGCCAGCAGTGAAGGGGGGGGAGAACTCTATGGCTACACCTTC	CASSEGGGELYGYTF
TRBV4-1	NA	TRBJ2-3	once	TGCGCCAGCAGGGGGCCGAGGACAGATACGCAGTATTTT	CASRGPRTDTQYF
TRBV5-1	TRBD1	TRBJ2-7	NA	TGCGCCAGCAGCTTGGAATACGGGACAGTCGGCGAGCAGTACTTC	CASSLEYGTVGEQYF